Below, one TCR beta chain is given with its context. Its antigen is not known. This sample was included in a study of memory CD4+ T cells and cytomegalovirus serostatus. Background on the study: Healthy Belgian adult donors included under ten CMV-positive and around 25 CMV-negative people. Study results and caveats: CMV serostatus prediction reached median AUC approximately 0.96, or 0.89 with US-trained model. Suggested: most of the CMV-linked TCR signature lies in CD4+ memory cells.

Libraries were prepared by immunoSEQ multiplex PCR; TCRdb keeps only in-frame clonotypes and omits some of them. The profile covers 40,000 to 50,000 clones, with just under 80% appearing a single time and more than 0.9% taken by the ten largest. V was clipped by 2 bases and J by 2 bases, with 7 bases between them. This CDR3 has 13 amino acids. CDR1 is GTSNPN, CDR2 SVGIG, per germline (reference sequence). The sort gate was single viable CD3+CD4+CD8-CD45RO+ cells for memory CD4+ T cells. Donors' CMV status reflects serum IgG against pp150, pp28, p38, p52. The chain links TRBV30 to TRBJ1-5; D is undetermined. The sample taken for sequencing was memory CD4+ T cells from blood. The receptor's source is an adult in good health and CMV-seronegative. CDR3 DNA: TGTGCCTGGAGTTTGAGGGGCAATCAGCCCCAGCATTTT. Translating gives CAWSLRGNQPQHF.